The clone carrying this T cell receptor beta chain was detected only a few times. Its antigen is not known. The sample originates from a study of vaccination effects on CD4 cells after COVID-19. The wider study: The second dose preceded post-vaccine samples by a median of 72 days. Study-wide points: Clones of infection and vaccine origin contracted markedly late after vaccination. For convalescents, most of the spike-reactive clones seen post-vaccine were new vaccine-induced clones.

Germline lookup yields CDR1 LGHDT and CDR2 YNNKEL (reference sequence). V was shortened by 1 base and J by 5 bases, with 9 bases between the two germline ends. The CDR3 loop spans 14 amino acids. Only in-frame clones appear in the TCRdb table, and some are missing; sequencing was by immunoSEQ multiplex PCR. The profile covers 40,000 to 45,000 clones, with approximately 82% appearing a single time and roughly 3.5% taken by the ten largest. CD4+ T cell isolation took place after approximately 11 days of culture. Confirmation by PCR established that the person had SARS-CoV-2 infection between March and December 2020. Participants completed two doses of the BNT162b2 or mRNA-1273 vaccine. It was on days 3 and 7 that half the medium was replaced with IL-2 medium.

This specimen was CD4+ T cells from PBMCs cultured without peptide, taken after COVID-19 vaccination. The receptor was derived from a human donor who had a prior SARS-CoV-2 infection. The chain is built from TRBV3-1 (or the pseudogene TRBV3-2) and TRBJ2-1; D gene ambiguous. The CDR3 reads CASSQVLTNNEQFF. For the CDR3, the DNA is TGTGCCAGCAGCCAAGTACTAACTAACAATGAGCAGTTCTTC.